These T cell receptor beta chains were read from a single sample in a study of beta chain features in type 1 diabetes. TCRdb's copy holds only in-frame clones and misses some; the assay was immunoSEQ multiplex PCR. The sample lists under 450,000 clones; approximately 15% were seen once. Specimen: naive CD4+ T cells from blood. The receptor source for this set is a man aged 25-40 years in good health. CDR3s include the opening cysteine and the closing phenylalanine or tryptophan. Each record gives: J gene, V gene, clone size, CDR3 protein. Clone size is shown for a subset of rows, as once, few, many or a class of expanded clone.

J gene: TRBJ1-4
V gene: TRBV14
clone size: many
CDR3 protein: CASSQDQDF

J gene: TRBJ2-6
V gene: TRBV19
clone size: few
CDR3 protein: CASIQAGVPGANVLTF

J gene: TRBJ1-5
V gene: TRBV6-5
clone size: few
CDR3 protein: CASSSLANQPQHF

J gene: TRBJ2-5
V gene: TRBV5-1
clone size: -
CDR3 protein: CASSTSQETQYF

J gene: TRBJ1-5
V gene: TRBV14
clone size: many
CDR3 protein: CASSLTRDQPQHF

J gene: TRBJ1-1
V gene: TRBV4-1
clone size: -
CDR3 protein: CASSQGPAGWDTEAFF

J gene: TRBJ1-6
V gene: TRBV11-2
clone size: few
CDR3 protein: CASSLGRGQRFKWTLHF

J gene: TRBJ2-5
V gene: TRBV4-1
clone size: -
CDR3 protein: CASSQDRPASGTQYF

J gene: TRBJ2-3
V gene: TRBV19
clone size: -
CDR3 protein: CASSPLAGAPDTQYF

J gene: TRBJ2-3
V gene: TRBV4-3
clone size: few
CDR3 protein: CASSRIKTDTQYF

J gene: TRBJ1-2
V gene: TRBV29-1
clone size: -
CDR3 protein: CSVEDSGWSYGYTF

J gene: TRBJ2-3
V gene: TRBV4-2
clone size: few
CDR3 protein: CASSRGLAPDTQYF

J gene: TRBJ1-2
V gene: TRBV15
clone size: -
CDR3 protein: CATSGYETGVVGYTF

J gene: TRBJ2-6
V gene: TRBV7-3
clone size: few
CDR3 protein: CASSPRKFRPGASGANVLTF

J gene: TRBJ2-4
V gene: TRBV7-9
clone size: many
CDR3 protein: CASSLEDTKNIQYF

J gene: TRBJ2-6
V gene: TRBV6-5
clone size: -
CDR3 protein: CASRSSWAGANVLTF

J gene: TRBJ2-6
V gene: TRBV10-3
clone size: -
CDR3 protein: CAGGGHASLLTF

J gene: TRBJ1-6
V gene: TRBV6-5
clone size: few
CDR3 protein: CASSLGFGSPLHF

J gene: TRBJ2-3
V gene: TRBV7-9
clone size: many
CDR3 protein: CASSPPSGRTDTQYF

J gene: TRBJ2-7
V gene: TRBV19
clone size: -
CDR3 protein: CASSRDRGDEQYF

J gene: TRBJ2-3
V gene: TRBV4-3
clone size: -
CDR3 protein: CASSQDLQTDTQYF

J gene: TRBJ2-1
V gene: TRBV7-2
clone size: few
CDR3 protein: CASSLTSGVVNEQFF

J gene: TRBJ1-1
V gene: TRBV14
clone size: few
CDR3 protein: CASSPAWGRAKDTEAFF

J gene: TRBJ2-1
V gene: TRBV25-1
clone size: -
CDR3 protein: CASSDPTGLAGGAREQFF

J gene: TRBJ1-5
V gene: TRBV19
clone size: few
CDR3 protein: CASSVGPGWKSNQPQHF

J gene: TRBJ1-6
V gene: TRBV27
clone size: few
CDR3 protein: CASSFGGLYNSPLHF

J gene: TRBJ1-4
V gene: TRBV6-1
clone size: few
CDR3 protein: CASRPDRVREKLFF

J gene: TRBJ2-1
V gene: TRBV25-1
clone size: -
CDR3 protein: CASSGGGSSYNEQFF

J gene: TRBJ2-2
V gene: TRBV30
clone size: -
CDR3 protein: CAWDPGQGSTGELFF

J gene: TRBJ2-4
V gene: TRBV6-6
clone size: -
CDR3 protein: CASSPRNPTTDIQYF

J gene: TRBJ2-7
V gene: TRBV7-2
clone size: -
CDR3 protein: CASSLRDRGYEQYF

J gene: TRBJ1-1
V gene: TRBV7-2
clone size: -
CDR3 protein: CASSLGQGGSTEAFF

J gene: TRBJ2-5
V gene: TRBV7-2
clone size: few
CDR3 protein: CASSPQLAAQETQYF

J gene: TRBJ2-5
V gene: TRBV5-1
clone size: -
CDR3 protein: CASSIRGGREETQYF

J gene: TRBJ1-1
V gene: TRBV25-1
clone size: few
CDR3 protein: CAVQGHTEAFF

J gene: TRBJ2-3
V gene: TRBV9
clone size: -
CDR3 protein: CASSVVALAGAPTDTQYF

J gene: TRBJ2-7
V gene: TRBV13
clone size: few
CDR3 protein: CASGRVGTYEQYF

J gene: TRBJ2-5
V gene: TRBV7-9
clone size: -
CDR3 protein: CASSLSGDQETQYF

J gene: TRBJ1-2
V gene: TRBV10-3
clone size: few
CDR3 protein: CAISPAGETRYGYTF

J gene: TRBJ1-1
V gene: TRBV29-1
clone size: few
CDR3 protein: CSVPARDRGVGNTEAFF

J gene: TRBJ2-3
V gene: TRBV9
clone size: -
CDR3 protein: CASSDSGRGSDTQYF

J gene: TRBJ2-1
V gene: TRBV9
clone size: few
CDR3 protein: CASSVAGGGRAHEQFF

J gene: TRBJ2-5
V gene: TRBV7-9
clone size: few
CDR3 protein: CASGGGGETQYF

J gene: TRBJ2-1
V gene: TRBV7-9
clone size: many
CDR3 protein: CASSTSPYNEQFF

J gene: TRBJ1-5
V gene: TRBV7-9
clone size: few
CDR3 protein: CASSLQARGPQHF